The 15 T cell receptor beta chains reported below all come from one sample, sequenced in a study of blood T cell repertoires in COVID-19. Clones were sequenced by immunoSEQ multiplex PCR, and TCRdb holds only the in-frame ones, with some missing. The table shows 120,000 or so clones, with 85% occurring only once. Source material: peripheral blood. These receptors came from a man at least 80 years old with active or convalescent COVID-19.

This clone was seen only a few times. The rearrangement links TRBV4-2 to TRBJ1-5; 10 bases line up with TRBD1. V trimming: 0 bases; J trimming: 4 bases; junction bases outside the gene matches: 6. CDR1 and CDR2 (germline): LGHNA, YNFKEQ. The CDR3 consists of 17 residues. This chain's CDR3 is CASSQETGGARNQPQHF. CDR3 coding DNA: TGTGCCAGCAGCCAAGAGACAGGGGGCGCGCGGAATCAGCCCCAGCATTTT.

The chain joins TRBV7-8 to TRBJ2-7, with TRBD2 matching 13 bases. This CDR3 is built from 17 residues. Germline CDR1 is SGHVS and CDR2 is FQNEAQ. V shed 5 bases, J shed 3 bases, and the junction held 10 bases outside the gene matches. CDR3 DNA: TGTGCCAGCAGCCCGACACCGACTAGCGGGGGGCTCTACGAGCAGTACTTC. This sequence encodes CASSPTPTSGGLYEQYF.

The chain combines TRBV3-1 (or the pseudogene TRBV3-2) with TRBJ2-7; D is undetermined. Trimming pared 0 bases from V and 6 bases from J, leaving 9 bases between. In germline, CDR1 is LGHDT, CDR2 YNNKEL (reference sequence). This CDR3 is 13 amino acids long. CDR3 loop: CASSQDLSSEQYF. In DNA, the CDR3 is TGTGCCAGCAGCCAAGATCTGTCTAGCGAGCAGTACTTC.

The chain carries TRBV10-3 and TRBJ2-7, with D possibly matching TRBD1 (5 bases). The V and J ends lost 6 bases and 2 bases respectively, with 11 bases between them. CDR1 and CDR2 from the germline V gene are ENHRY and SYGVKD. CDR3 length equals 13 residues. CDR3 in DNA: TGTGCCATCAGCCCGACAGCCACCTACGAGCAGTACTTC. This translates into CAISPTATYEQYF.

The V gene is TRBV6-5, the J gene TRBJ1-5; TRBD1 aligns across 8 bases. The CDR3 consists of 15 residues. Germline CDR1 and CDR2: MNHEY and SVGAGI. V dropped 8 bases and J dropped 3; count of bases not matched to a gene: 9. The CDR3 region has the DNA TGTGCCAGCCAGGGGACAGGAGGTTACAATCAGCCCCAGCATTTT. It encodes CASQGTGGYNQPQHF.

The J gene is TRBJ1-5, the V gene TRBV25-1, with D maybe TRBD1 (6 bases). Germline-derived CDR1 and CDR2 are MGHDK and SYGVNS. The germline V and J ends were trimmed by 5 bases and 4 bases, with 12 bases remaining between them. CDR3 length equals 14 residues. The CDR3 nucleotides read TGTGCCAGCAGTAAACAGGGACCTAATCAGCCCCAGCATTTT. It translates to CASSKQGPNQPQHF.

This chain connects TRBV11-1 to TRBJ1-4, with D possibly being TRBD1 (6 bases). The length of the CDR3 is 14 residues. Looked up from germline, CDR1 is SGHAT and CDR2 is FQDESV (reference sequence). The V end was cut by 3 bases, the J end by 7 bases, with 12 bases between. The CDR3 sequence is CASSLGQRGEKLFF. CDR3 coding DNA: TGTGCCAGCAGCTTGGGACAACGGGGTGAAAAACTGTTTTTT.

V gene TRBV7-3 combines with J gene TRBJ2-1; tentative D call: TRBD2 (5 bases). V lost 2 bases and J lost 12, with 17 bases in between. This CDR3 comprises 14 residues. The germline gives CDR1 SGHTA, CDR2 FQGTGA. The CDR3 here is CASSLEGGPRGQFF. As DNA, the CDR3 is TGTGCCAGCAGCTTAGAAGGCGGACCTCGGGGGCAGTTCTTC.

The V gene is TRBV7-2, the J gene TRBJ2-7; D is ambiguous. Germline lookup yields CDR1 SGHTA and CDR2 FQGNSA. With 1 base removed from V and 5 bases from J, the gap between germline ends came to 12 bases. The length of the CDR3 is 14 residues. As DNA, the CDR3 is TGTGCCAGCAGCTTAGTCCCCCCTTTCGACGAGCAGTACTTC. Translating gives CASSLVPPFDEQYF.

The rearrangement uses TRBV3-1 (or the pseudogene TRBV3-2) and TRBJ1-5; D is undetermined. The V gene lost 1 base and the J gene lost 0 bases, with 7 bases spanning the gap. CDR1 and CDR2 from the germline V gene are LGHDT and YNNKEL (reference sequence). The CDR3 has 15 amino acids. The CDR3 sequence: CASSQGPFSNQPQHF. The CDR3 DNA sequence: TGTGCCAGCAGCCAAGGGCCCTTTAGCAATCAGCCCCAGCATTTT.

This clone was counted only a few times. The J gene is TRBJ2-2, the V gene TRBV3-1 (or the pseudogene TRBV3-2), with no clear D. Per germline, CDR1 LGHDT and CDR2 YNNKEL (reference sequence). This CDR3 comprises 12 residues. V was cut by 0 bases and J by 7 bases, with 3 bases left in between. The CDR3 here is CASSQEYGELFF. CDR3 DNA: TGTGCCAGCAGCCAAGAATACGGGGAGCTGTTTTTT.

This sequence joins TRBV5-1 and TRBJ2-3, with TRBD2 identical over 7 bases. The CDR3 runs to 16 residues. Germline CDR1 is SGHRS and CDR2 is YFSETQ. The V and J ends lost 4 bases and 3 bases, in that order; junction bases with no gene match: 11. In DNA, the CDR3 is TGCGCCAGCAGCCCCCCTCCGCGGGAGAGTACAGATACGCAGTATTTT. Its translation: CASSPPPRESTDTQYF.

In DNA form, the CDR3 reads TGTGCCAGCAGCCAAGGGGGCTCGGACACTGAAGCTTTCTTT. Its translation is CASSQGGSDTEAFF. The rearrangement joins TRBV4-2 to TRBJ1-1; D perhaps matches TRBD1 (5 bases). V lost 1 base, J lost 3 bases, and 9 bases lay in between. In germline, CDR1 is LGHNA, CDR2 YNFKEQ. The CDR3 has 14 residues.

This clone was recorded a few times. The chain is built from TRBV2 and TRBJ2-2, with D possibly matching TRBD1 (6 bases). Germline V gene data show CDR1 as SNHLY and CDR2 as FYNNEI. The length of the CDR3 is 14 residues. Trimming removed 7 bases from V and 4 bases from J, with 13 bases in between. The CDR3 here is CASIGGEVTGELFF. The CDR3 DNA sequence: TGTGCCAGCATAGGGGGAGAGGTCACCGGGGAGCTGTTTTTT.

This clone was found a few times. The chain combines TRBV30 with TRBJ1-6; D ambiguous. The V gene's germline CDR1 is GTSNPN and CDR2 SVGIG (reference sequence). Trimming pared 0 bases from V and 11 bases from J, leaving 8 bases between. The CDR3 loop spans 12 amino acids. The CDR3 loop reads CAWSVGRAPLHF. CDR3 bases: TGTGCCTGGAGTGTAGGGAGGGCACCCCTCCACTTT.